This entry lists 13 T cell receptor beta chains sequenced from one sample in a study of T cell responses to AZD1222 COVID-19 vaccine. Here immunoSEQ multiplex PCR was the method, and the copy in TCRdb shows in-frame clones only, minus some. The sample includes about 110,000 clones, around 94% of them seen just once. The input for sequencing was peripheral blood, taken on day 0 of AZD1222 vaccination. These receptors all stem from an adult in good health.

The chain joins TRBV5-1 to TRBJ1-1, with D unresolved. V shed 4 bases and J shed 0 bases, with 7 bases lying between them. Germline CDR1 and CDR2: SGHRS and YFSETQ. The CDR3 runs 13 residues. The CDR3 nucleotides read TGCGCCAGCAGCGCCGATTTGAACACTGAAGCTTTCTTT. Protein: CASSADLNTEAFF.

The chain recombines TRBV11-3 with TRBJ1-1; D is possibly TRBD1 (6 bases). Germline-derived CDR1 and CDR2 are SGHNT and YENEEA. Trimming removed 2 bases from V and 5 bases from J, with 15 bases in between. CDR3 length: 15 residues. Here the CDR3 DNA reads TGTGCCAGCAGCTTACCCCAGGGGATATGGACTGAAGCTTTCTTT. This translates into CASSLPQGIWTEAFF.

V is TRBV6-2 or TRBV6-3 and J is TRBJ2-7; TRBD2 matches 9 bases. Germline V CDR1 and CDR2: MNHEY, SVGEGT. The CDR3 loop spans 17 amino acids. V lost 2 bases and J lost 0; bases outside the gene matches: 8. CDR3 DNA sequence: TGTGCCAGCAGTTACCAAATCTCTAGCGGGGACTCCTACGAGCAGTACTTC. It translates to CASSYQISSGDSYEQYF.

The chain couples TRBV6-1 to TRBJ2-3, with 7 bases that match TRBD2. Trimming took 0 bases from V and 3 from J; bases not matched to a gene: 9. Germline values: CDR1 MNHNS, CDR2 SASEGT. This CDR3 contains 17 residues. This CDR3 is CASSEAAWGSGTDTQYF. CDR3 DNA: TGTGCCAGCAGTGAAGCGGCCTGGGGTAGCGGGACAGATACGCAGTATTTT.

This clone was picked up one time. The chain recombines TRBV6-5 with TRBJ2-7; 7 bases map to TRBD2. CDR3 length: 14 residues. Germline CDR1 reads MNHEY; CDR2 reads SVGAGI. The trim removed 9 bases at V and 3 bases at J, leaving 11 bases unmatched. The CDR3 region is CASQKPGGGYEQYF. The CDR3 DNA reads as TGTGCCAGTCAGAAACCCGGCGGGGGCTACGAGCAGTACTTC.

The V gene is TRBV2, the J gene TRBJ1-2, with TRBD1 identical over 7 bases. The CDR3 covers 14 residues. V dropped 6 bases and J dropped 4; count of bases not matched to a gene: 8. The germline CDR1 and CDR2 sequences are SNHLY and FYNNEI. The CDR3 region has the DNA TGTGCCAGCAGCCGACAGGGAATGGTCTATGGCTACACCTTC. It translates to CASSRQGMVYGYTF.

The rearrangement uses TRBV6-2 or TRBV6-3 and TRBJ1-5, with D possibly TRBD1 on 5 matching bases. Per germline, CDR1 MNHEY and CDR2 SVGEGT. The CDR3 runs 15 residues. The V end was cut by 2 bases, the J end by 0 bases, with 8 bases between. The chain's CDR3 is CASSYGRASNQPQHF. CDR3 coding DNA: TGTGCCAGCAGTTACGGCAGGGCTAGCAATCAGCCCCAGCATTTT.

CDR3 loop: CASRKGVGDTEAFF. CDR3 DNA: TGTGCCAGCAGGAAGGGTGTCGGAGACACTGAAGCTTTCTTT. J is TRBJ1-1 and V is TRBV28; no clear D gene. Germline V gives CDR1 MDHEN, CDR2 SYDVKM. Trimming pared 6 bases from V and 3 bases from J, leaving 14 bases between. There are 14 residues in the CDR3.

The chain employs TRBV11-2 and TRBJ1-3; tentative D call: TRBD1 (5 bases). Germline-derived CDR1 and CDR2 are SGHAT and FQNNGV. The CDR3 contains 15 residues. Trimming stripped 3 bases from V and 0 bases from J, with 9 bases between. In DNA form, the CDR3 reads TGTGCCAGCAGCTTCCCGGGACCCTCTGGAAACACCATATATTTT. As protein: CASSFPGPSGNTIYF.

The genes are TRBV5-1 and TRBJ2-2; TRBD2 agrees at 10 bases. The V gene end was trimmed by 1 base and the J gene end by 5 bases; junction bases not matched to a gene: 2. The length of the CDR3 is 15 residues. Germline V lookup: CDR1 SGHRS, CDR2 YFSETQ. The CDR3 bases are TGCGCCAGCAGCTTGCCAGCGGGAGGGACCGGGGAGCTGTTTTTT. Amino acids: CASSLPAGGTGELFF. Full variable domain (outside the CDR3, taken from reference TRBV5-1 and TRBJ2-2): KAGVTQTPRYLIKTRGQQVTLSCSPISGHRSVSWYQQTPGQGLQFLFEYFSETQRNKGNFPGRFSGRQFSNSRSEMNVSTLELGDSALYLCASSLPAGGTGELFFGEGSRLTVL.

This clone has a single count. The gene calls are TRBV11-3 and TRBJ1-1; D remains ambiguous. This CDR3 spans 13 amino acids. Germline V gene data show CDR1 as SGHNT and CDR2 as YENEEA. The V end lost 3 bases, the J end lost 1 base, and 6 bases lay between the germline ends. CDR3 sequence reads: CASSFRWNTEAFF. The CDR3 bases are TGTGCCAGCAGCTTCCGGTGGAACACTGAAGCTTTCTTT. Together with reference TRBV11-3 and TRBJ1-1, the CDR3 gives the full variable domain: EAGVVQSPRYKIIEKKQPVAFWCNPISGHNTLYWYLQNLGQGPELLIRYENEEAVDDSQLPKDRFSAERLKGVDSTLKIQPAELGDSAVYLCASSFRWNTEAFFGQGTRLTVV.

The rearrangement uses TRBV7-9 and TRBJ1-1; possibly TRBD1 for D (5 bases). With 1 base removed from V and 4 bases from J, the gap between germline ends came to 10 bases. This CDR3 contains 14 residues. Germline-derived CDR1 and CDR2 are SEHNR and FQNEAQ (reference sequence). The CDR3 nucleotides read TGTGCCAGCAGCTTAGGGGGGGAAGCCACTGAAGCTTTCTTT. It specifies CASSLGGEATEAFF. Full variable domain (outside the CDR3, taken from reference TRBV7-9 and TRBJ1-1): DTGVSQNPRHKITKRGQNVTFRCDPISEHNRLYWYRQTLGQGPEFLTYFQNEAQLEKSRLLSDRFSAERPKGSFSTLEIQRTEQGDSAMYLCASSLGGEATEAFFGQGTRLTVV.

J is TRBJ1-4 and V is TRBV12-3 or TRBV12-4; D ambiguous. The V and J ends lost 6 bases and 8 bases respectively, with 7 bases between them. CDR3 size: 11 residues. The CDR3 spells CASSPGEKLFF. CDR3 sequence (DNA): TGTGCCAGCAGCCCTGGGGAAAAACTGTTTTTT.